A single sample is the source of the 12 T cell receptor beta chains below, sequenced in a study of Ad26.COV2.S vaccination and SARS-CoV-2 variants. Clones were sequenced by immunoSEQ multiplex PCR, and TCRdb holds only the in-frame ones, with some missing. The sample lists about 400,000 clones, 70% to 90% occurring once. Treatment defined: some 19 received Ad26.COV2.S at low or high dose, single or two shots; about 5 received placebo; per-sample allocation not given. The investigators took samples on day 63 after the first vaccine or placebo injection. This sample comprised peripheral blood, obtained in a trial of Ad26.COV2.S vaccine versus placebo. These receptors originate from a person between 18 and 65 years old who received the Ad26.COV2.S COVID-19 vaccine or a placebo.

The J gene is TRBJ1-4, the V gene TRBV11-2; 7 bases map to TRBD1. The CDR3 is 17 amino acids. Germline CDR1 reads SGHAT; CDR2 reads FQNNGV. V shed 5 bases, J shed 7 bases, and the junction held 16 bases outside the gene matches. Here the CDR3 DNA reads TGTGCCAGCAGCCTAAGGACAGGTTTGGCGTGGGGTGAAAAACTGTTTTTT. This translates into CASSLRTGLAWGEKLFF.

As DNA, the CDR3 is TGTGCCAGCAGCCGATCTAGCGGAAACCCGGGGGCCAAAAACATTCAGTACTTC. This codes for CASSRSSGNPGAKNIQYF. This chain links TRBV5-6 with TRBJ2-4; 7 bases are shared with TRBD2. Trimming took 4 bases from V and 1 from J; bases not matched to a gene: 14. CDR1 SGHDT and CDR2 YYEEEE come from the germline V gene. This CDR3 is 18 amino acids long. The full variable domain, with the rest looked up from reference TRBV5-6 and TRBJ2-4, is DAGVTQSPTHLIKTRGQQVTLRCSPKSGHDTVSWYQQALGQGPQFIFQYYEEEERQRGNFPDRFSGHQFPNYSSELNVNALLLGDSALYLCASSRSSGNPGAKNIQYFGAGTRLSVL.

The chain employs TRBV2 and TRBJ2-1, with 8 nucleotides matching TRBD2. V lost 4 bases, J lost 3 bases, and 5 bases stayed unmatched. Germline lookup yields CDR1 SNHLY and CDR2 FYNNEI. This CDR3 comprises 15 residues. The CDR3 region has the DNA TGTGCCAGCAGTGGAACTAGCGGTATCTACAATGAGCAGTTCTTC. The encoded protein is CASSGTSGIYNEQFF.

The chain couples TRBV6-1 to TRBJ2-5, with a tentative D call TRBD1 (6 bases). Per the germline V gene, CDR1 is MNHNS and CDR2 is SASEGT. This CDR3 region has 18 residues. Trimming removed 0 bases from V and 4 bases from J, with 21 bases in between. CDR3 region: CASSEALLGGAVRETQYF. In nucleotides, the CDR3 is TGTGCCAGCAGTGAAGCGCTTCTTGGGGGCGCCGTCAGAGAGACCCAGTACTTC.

This chain joins TRBV4-1 and TRBJ2-1; TRBD2 agrees at 7 bases. The CDR3 totals 14 residues. Germline V gives CDR1 MGHRA, CDR2 YSYEKL. Losses at the gene ends were 8 bases for V and 6 bases for J; bases not matched to a gene: 10. CDR3 nucleotides: TGCGCCAGCGGAGCGGGCGGGAGTAGCAATGAGCAGTTCTTC. Encoded protein: CASGAGGSSNEQFF.

The chain recombines TRBV5-6 with TRBJ2-5; the D is unclear. The CDR3 totals 12 residues. Deletions cut 3 bases from V and 5 bases from J, with 8 bases between. Germline V gene lookup returns CDR1 SGHDT and CDR2 YYEEEE. Here the CDR3 DNA reads TGTGCCAGCAGCTCCTCCTTCGAGACCCAGTACTTC. This codes for CASSSSFETQYF.

The chain recombines TRBV18 with TRBJ2-1; D is uncertain. Per the germline V gene, CDR1 is KGHSH and CDR2 is LQKENI. V shed 5 bases and J shed 0 bases, with 14 bases lying between them. The length of the CDR3 is 16 residues. The CDR3 sequence is CASSSKAENSYNEQFF. CDR3 nucleotide sequence: TGTGCCAGCTCATCTAAGGCGGAGAACTCCTACAATGAGCAGTTCTTC.

The chain recombines TRBV3-1 (or the pseudogene TRBV3-2) with TRBJ2-1; 8 bases map to TRBD2. Trimming at V came to 2 bases and at J to 4 bases, leaving 10 bases not matched to a gene. The CDR3 runs 17 residues. The germline CDR1 and CDR2 sequences are LGHDT and YNNKEL (reference sequence). The CDR3: CASSQTAGESQYNEQFF. CDR3 bases: TGTGCCAGCAGCCAAACAGCGGGAGAATCCCAGTACAATGAGCAGTTCTTC.

This chain joins TRBV6-1 and TRBJ2-5; the match to TRBD2 covers 7 bases. The length of the CDR3 is 14 residues. Unmatched junction bases numbered 5, after V lost 3 bases and J lost 4 bases. Per the germline V gene, CDR1 is MNHNS and CDR2 is SASEGT. This CDR3 reads CASSERWEGETQYF. The CDR3 DNA reads as TGTGCCAGCAGTGAGAGGTGGGAGGGAGAGACCCAGTACTTC.

This chain connects TRBV19 to TRBJ2-1; 13 bases line up with TRBD2. There are 16 residues in the CDR3. The trim removed 5 bases at V and 4 bases at J, leaving 5 bases unmatched. CDR1 LNHDA and CDR2 SQIVND come from the germline V gene (reference sequence). The CDR3 loop is CASSRTSGSFYNEQFF. CDR3 in DNA: TGTGCCAGTAGTCGGACTAGCGGGAGCTTTTACAATGAGCAGTTCTTC.

V usage is TRBV7-6 and J usage is TRBJ2-7, with TRBD2 identical over 9 bases. The CDR3 has 16 residues. Germline values: CDR1 SGHVS, CDR2 FNYEAQ. The J segment lost 1 base and the V segment lost 2 bases, leaving 6 bases of the junction unmatched. CDR3 amino acids: CASSLSLAGGSYEQYF. The CDR3, as DNA: TGTGCCAGCAGCTTATCTCTGGCGGGAGGGTCCTACGAGCAGTACTTC.

This sequence joins TRBV2 and TRBJ1-1; D might be TRBD1 (5 bases). The CDR3 runs to 13 residues. V was pared by 6 bases and J by 1 base, with 9 bases between. Per the germline V gene, CDR1 is SNHLY and CDR2 is FYNNEI. The CDR3 reads CASRETGNTEAFF. CDR3 nucleotide sequence: TGTGCCAGCAGGGAAACAGGGAACACTGAAGCTTTCTTT.